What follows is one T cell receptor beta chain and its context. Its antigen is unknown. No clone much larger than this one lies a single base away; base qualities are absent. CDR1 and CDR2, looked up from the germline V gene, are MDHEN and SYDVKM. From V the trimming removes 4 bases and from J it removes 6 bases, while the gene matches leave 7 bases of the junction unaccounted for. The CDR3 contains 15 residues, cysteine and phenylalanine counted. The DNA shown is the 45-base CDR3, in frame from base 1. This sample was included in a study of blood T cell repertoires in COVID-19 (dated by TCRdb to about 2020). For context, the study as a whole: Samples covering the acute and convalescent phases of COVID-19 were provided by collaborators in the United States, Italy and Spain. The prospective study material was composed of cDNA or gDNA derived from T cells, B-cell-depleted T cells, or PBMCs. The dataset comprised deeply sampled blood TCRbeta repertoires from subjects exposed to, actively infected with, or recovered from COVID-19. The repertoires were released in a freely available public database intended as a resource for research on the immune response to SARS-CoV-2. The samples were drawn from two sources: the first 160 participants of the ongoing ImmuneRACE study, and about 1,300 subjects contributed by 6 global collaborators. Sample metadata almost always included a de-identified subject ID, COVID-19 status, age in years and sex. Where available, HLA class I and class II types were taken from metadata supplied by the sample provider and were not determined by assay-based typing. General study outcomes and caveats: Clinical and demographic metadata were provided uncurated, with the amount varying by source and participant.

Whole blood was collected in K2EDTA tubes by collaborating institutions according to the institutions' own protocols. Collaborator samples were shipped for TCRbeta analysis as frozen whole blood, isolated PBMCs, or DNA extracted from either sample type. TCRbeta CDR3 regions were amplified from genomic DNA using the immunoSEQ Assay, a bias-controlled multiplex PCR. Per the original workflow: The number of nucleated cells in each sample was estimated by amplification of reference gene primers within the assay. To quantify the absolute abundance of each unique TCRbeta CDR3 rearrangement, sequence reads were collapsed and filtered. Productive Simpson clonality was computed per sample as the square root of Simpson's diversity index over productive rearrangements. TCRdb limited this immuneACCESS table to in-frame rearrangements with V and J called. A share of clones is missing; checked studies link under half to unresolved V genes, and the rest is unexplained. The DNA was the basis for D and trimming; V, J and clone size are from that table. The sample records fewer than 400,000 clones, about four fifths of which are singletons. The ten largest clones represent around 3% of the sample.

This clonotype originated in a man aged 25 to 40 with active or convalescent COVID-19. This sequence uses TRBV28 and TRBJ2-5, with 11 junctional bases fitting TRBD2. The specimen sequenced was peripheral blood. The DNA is TGTGCCAGCAGTTCCCTAGCGGGGGGCCGAAAGACCCAGTACTTC. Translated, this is CASSSLAGGRKTQYF.